This T cell receptor beta chain appears in the sequencing data of a study of naive and memory T cell subsets. Notes on the study in general: Diversity fell and Gini index rose from naive through CM, EM, EMRA.

Two oligonucleotides, mixed equimolar, formed the beta constant-region primer covering TRBC1 and TRBC2. Ligated cDNA was amplified by four rounds of PCR with nested alpha and beta constant-region primers and SP2. TCRdb re-analysed the UMI-ligation and nested PCR reads in MiXCR, keeping a single row per CDR3 protein. The table lists about 4,400 distinct CDR3 sequences, 5.2% of them singletons, with over 25% in the top ten. Within the sample, this clonotype is large (0.1 to 1%). Its cognate antigen is unknown. Cells stained for CD3, CD4, CD8, CD45RA and CD27 were sorted into four subsets. Germline CDR1 is MDHEN and CDR2 is SYDVKM. The J segment lost 6 bases and the V segment lost 3 bases, leaving 6 bases of the junction unmatched. The CDR3 covers 16 residues.

Material for sequencing was effector memory CD8+ T cells from blood. Described subset: effector memory, CD45RA- CD27-. The TCR comes from a human donor in good health. This chain joins TRBV28 and TRBJ2-1; 12 bases agree with TRBD2. This CDR3 reads CASSFLTSGRSNEQFF. Written as DNA, the CDR3 is TGTGCCAGCAGTTTCCTTACTAGCGGGAGGTCCAATGAGCAGTTCTTC.